A selection of T cell receptor beta chains follows, all from one sample in a study of T cell clusters in autoimmune cytopenias. TCRdb derives one entry per CDR3 protein from the multiplex PCR reads, leaving out DNA. This specimen shows several hundred distinct CDR3 sequences; the ten leading clones hold approximately 22%. The sample was also linked to a second study, of T cell repertoires in aging, cancer and after chemotherapy.

The sequencing sample was made of peripheral blood. These TCRs come from a human donor with chronic lymphocytic leukemia. The CDR3 runs from the conserved cysteine through the conserved F or W. Rows give clone size only sometimes, using once, few, many, or a class for an expanded clone.

TRBV6-5	.	TRBJ2-5	CASRGTSALETQYF
TRBV2	.	TRBJ1-4	CASSDVQGLNEKLFF
TRBV30	medium-sized	TRBJ1-1	CAWDHRGRYTEAFF
TRBV18	medium-sized	TRBJ1-2	CASSPRDNYGYTF
TRBV7-3	medium-sized	TRBJ2-1	CASSLRGRGNYNEQFF
TRBV29-1	large	TRBJ1-1	CSVVWTGRLMNTEAFF
TRBV20-1	.	TRBJ1-5	CSARDGGRDNQPQHF
TRBV11-1	medium-sized	TRBJ2-7	CASSSSSGTAAYEQYF
TRBV27	medium-sized	TRBJ1-1	CASSLSQGGNTEAFF
TRBV6-6	large	TRBJ2-7	CASSYYRENEQYF
TRBV11-2	medium-sized	TRBJ1-2	CASSPLGAASTMGYTF
TRBV5-1	medium-sized	TRBJ2-2	CASSPDSANTGELFF
TRBV27	medium-sized	TRBJ1-1	CASSLGLLMENTEAFF
TRBV20-1	medium-sized	TRBJ2-5	CSARTYQETQYF
TRBV12-3/TRBV12-4	medium-sized	TRBJ1-3	CASSLSTGVGNTIYF
TRBV7-2	medium-sized	TRBJ2-1	CASSPPASGGYEQFF
TRBV7-2	medium-sized	TRBJ2-1	CASSPPGLSGRAGNEQFF
TRBV27	medium-sized	TRBJ2-7	CASSLQGSYEQYF
TRBV4-2	medium-sized	TRBJ2-1	CASSQDEVNEQFF
TRBV11-3	medium-sized	TRBJ2-7	CASSLAGTGPYEQYF
TRBV28	medium-sized	TRBJ1-4	CASTRPQATNEKLFF
TRBV10-3	large	TRBJ1-6	CAIRRQGAANSPLHF
TRBV7-3	.	TRBJ2-1	CASSSWPNNEQFF
TRBV30	medium-sized	TRBJ1-5	CAWASTGDQPQHF
TRBV29-1	large	TRBJ2-2	CSVINPNTGELFF
TRBV6-1	large	TRBJ2-7	CASSESTSGSYEQYF
TRBV20-1	.	TRBJ1-3	CSAGGSGNTIYF
TRBV27	medium-sized	TRBJ1-5	CASTKRFSNQPQHF
TRBV11-3	large	TRBJ2-5	CASSFQIGVSNQETQYF
TRBV12-3/TRBV12-4	.	TRBJ2-3	CASSFGLAGVSTDTQYF
TRBV29-1	large	TRBJ2-3	CSADKRMGFLSTDTQYF
TRBV2	medium-sized	TRBJ2-2	CASSERVTNTGELFF
TRBV27	medium-sized	TRBJ2-1	CASSLTGRTSYNEQFF
TRBV12-3/TRBV12-4	medium-sized	TRBJ2-2	CASSLRTGDTGELFF
TRBV12-3/TRBV12-4	medium-sized	TRBJ1-1	CASSGQGGTEAFF
TRBV5-6	medium-sized	TRBJ1-4	CASASNEKLFF
TRBV10-3	large	TRBJ2-3	CAISETSGATDTQYF
TRBV7-2	medium-sized	TRBJ2-4	CASSLAGTDVNIQYF
TRBV7-3	medium-sized	TRBJ2-1	CASSLASANEQFF
TRBV7-2	medium-sized	TRBJ2-3	CASSARQGGSTDTQYF
TRBV28	.	TRBJ2-1	CASSLNNEQFF
TRBV24-1	.	TRBJ2-4	CATSDSAGSGKNIQYF
TRBV19	large	TRBJ1-1	CASIPRGSEAFF
TRBV20-1	.	TRBJ2-4	CSAGELAKNIQYF
TRBV29-1	large	TRBJ1-2	CSVGTGGRGGYTF
TRBV30	medium-sized	TRBJ1-1	CAWSVRTSEAFF
TRBV5-6	.	TRBJ1-1	CASSRLRNTEAFF
TRBV19	large	TRBJ2-5	CASSIPPGETQYF
TRBV6-2/TRBV6-3	large	TRBJ1-2	CASRPTGTGVHGYTF
TRBV6-6	large	TRBJ2-3	CASSYLAFRTDTQYF
TRBV28	medium-sized	TRBJ2-1	CASSLSGGVGYEQFF
TRBV12-3/TRBV12-4	medium-sized	TRBJ2-7	CASGIGGQRYEQYF
TRBV20-1	.	TRBJ2-3	CSAIRTSGVGDTQYF
TRBV7-3	medium-sized	TRBJ2-3	CASSLGGSTQYF
TRBV7-9	large	TRBJ2-3	CASTSGTDTQYF
TRBV12-3/TRBV12-4	medium-sized	TRBJ1-1	CASSRQGARAFF
TRBV12-3/TRBV12-4	medium-sized	TRBJ2-1	CASSKGGGGRVNEQFF
TRBV19	large	TRBJ1-2	CASSIRGDDGYTF
TRBV4-2	medium-sized	TRBJ1-4	CASSQERGQGAEKLFF